This T cell receptor beta chain originates from a study of blood T cell repertoires in COVID-19. Study processing details: Amplification from reference gene primers served as the basis for estimated nucleated cell counts. Sequencing was performed with immunoSEQ multiplex PCR; in TCRdb, only in-frame clones are kept and a portion is missing. The V and J calls and the clone size are those of that table, but D and trimming were determined from the DNA. Seen here are approximately 450,000 clones, 70% to 90% observed once, and the top ten hold approximately 2%. Germline V gives CDR1 SGHNT, CDR2 YENEEA. The CDR3 length is 14 residues. Losses at the gene ends were 1 base for V and 6 bases for J; bases not matched to a gene: 6. Participant ages covered about 18 to 100 years across 20 to 25 US areas.

The gene calls are TRBV11-3 and TRBJ2-7; 7 bases align to TRBD2. The TCR sequence derives from a woman aged 18-30 years with acute COVID-19. The specimen sequenced was PBMCs or T cells enriched from blood (not recorded which). Here the CDR3 DNA reads TGTGCCAGCAGCTTAGGACAAGGCGGGGGCGAGCAGTACTTC. This codes for CASSLGQGGGEQYF.